This TCR beta chain was recovered during a study of cytomegalovirus exposure and HLA in healthy donors. Study-wide findings and caveats: What a later analysis reportedly showed was that an Asian-associated ancestry cluster had fewer N-insertions than the approximately 700-donor mean. Immune exposure information comprised only CMV serostatus.

PCR employed 60 Vbeta and 13 Jbeta primers. TCRdb keeps only in-frame clones here, not all; method: immunoSEQ multiplex PCR. The sample shows 150,000 to 200,000 clones, over 65% of them seen only once. Trimming left V 2 bases short and J 1 base short, with 11 bases between. This CDR3 spans 15 amino acids. Germline loops: CDR1 SGHRS, CDR2 YFSETQ. With regard to this clone: No antigen is known for it.

The specimen sequenced was PBMCs. This clonotype was sampled from a man aged 18 to 30 in good health and CMV-seronegative. This chain uses TRBV5-1 with TRBJ2-3; D is possibly TRBD1 (5 bases). The CDR3 loop is CASSFDVGGTDTQYF. Written as DNA, the CDR3 is TGCGCCAGCAGCTTCGATGTAGGGGGCACAGATACGCAGTATTTT.